This T cell receptor (beta chain) was recovered during a study of blood T cell repertoires in COVID-19. Study summary: Sites across the United States, Italy and Spain contributed samples from acute and convalescent COVID-19. The cDNA or gDNA used as material had been derived from T cells, B-cell-depleted T cells, or PBMCs.

The authors' processing: It was from reference gene primer amplification that nucleated cell counts were estimated. Measured with immunoSEQ multiplex PCR; TCRdb has only the in-frame clones, and not every one. V and J calls and clone size are given by that table; D and trimming were obtained from the DNA. This repertoire shows about 220,000 clones, approximately 80% found once; its top ten account for about 9.7%. In germline, CDR1 is SGHRS, CDR2 YFSETQ. The CDR3 covers 15 residues. V lost 1 base to trimming and J lost 5 bases; unmatched junction nucleotides: 2. Sequencing input: peripheral blood. The chain combines TRBV5-1 with TRBJ2-2; 10 bases agree with TRBD2. This clonotype was obtained from a man aged 45-60 years with active or convalescent COVID-19. The CDR3 protein is CASSLYSGGTGELFF. CDR3 bases: TGCGCCAGCAGCTTGTATAGCGGGGGGACCGGGGAGCTGTTTTTT.